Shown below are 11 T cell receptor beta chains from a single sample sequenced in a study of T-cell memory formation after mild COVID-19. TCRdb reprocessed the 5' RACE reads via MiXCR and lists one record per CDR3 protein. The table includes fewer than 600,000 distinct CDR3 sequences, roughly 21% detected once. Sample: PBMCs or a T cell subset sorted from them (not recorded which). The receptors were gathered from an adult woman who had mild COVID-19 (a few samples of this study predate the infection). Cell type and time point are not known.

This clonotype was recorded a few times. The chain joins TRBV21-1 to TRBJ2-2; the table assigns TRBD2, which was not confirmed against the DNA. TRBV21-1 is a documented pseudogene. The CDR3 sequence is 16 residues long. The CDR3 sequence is CASSKRPAGVTGELFF. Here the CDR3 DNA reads TGTGCCAGCAGCAAAAGGCCAGCGGGAGTCACCGGGGAGCTGTTTTTT.

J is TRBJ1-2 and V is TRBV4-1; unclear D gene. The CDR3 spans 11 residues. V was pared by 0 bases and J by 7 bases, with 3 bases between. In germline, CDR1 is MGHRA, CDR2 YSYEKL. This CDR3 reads CASSQEVGYTF. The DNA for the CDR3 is TGCGCCAGCAGCCAAGAGGTTGGCTACACCTTC.

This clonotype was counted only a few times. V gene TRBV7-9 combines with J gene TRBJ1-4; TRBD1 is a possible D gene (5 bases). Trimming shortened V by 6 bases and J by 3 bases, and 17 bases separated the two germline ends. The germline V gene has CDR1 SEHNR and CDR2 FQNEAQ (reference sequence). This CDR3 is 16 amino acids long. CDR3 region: CASSLTFLGPNEKLFF. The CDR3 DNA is TGTGCCAGCAGTTTGACCTTCTTGGGACCTAATGAAAAACTGTTTTTT.

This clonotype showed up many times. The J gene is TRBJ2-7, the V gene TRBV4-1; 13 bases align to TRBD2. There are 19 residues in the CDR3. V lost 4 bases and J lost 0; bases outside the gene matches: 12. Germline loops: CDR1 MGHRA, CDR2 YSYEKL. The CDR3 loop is CASSPSLGLAGLSSYEQYF. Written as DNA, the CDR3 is TGCGCCAGCAGCCCCTCCCTGGGACTAGCGGGGCTAAGCTCCTACGAGCAGTACTTC.

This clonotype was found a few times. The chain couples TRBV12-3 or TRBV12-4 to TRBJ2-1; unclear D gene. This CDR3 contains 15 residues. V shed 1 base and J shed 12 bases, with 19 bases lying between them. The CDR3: CASSLGVAAPPVQFF. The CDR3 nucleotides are TGTGCCAGCAGTTTAGGGGTGGCGGCCCCCCCTGTGCAGTTCTTC.

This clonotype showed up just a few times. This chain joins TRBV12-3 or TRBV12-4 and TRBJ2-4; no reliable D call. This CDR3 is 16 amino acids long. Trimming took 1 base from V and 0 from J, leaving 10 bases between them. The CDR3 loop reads CASSLGQLLAKNIQYF. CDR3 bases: TGTGCCAGCAGTTTAGGGCAACTTCTAGCCAAAAACATTCAGTACTTC.

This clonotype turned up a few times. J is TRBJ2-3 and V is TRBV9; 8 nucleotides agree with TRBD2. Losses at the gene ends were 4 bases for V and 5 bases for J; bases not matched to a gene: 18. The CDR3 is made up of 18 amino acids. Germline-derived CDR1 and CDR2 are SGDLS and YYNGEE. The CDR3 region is CASSPRGGGALLEDTQYF. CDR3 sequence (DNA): TGTGCCAGCAGCCCCCGGGGGGGCGGCGCTCTCCTGGAAGATACGCAGTATTTT.

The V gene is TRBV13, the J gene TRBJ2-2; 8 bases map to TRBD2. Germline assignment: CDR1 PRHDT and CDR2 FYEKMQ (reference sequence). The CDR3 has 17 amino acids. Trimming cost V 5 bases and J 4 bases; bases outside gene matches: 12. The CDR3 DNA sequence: TGTGCCAGCAGCCGATCCCTTGCCACTAGCGGCACCGGGGAGCTGTTTTTT. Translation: CASSRSLATSGTGELFF.

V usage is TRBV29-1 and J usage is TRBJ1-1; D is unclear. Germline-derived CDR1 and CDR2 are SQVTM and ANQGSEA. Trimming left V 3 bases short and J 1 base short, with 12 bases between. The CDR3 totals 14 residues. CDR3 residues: CSVDRPPSNTEAFF. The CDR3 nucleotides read TGCAGCGTTGATAGGCCTCCCTCGAACACTGAAGCTTTCTTT.

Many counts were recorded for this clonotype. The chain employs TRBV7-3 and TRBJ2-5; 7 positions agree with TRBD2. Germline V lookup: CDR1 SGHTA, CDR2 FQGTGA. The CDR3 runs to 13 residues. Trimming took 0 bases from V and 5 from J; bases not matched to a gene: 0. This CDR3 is CASSLTAGETQYF. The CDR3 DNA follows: TGTGCCAGCAGCTTAACAGCGGGGGAGACCCAGTACTTC.

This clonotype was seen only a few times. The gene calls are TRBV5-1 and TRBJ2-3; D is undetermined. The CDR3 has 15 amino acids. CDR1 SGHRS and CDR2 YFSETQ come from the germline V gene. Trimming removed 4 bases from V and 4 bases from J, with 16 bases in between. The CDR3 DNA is TGCGCCAGCAGCGGTGACCCCCTATCGTCAGATACGCAGTATTTT. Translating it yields CASSGDPLSSDTQYF.